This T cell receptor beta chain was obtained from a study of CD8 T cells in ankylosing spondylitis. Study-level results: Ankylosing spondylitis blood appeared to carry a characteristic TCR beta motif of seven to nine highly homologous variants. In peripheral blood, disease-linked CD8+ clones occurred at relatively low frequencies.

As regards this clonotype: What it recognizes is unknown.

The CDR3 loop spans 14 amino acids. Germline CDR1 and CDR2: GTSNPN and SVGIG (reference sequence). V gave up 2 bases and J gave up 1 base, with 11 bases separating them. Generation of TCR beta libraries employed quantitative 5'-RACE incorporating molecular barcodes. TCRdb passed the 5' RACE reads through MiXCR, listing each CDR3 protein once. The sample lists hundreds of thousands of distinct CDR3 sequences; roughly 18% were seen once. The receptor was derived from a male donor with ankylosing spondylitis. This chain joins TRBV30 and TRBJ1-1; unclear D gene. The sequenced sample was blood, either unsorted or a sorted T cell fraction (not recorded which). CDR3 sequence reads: CAWSSVVQNTEAFF. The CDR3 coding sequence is TGTGCCTGGAGTTCGGTTGTTCAGAACACTGAAGCTTTCTTT.